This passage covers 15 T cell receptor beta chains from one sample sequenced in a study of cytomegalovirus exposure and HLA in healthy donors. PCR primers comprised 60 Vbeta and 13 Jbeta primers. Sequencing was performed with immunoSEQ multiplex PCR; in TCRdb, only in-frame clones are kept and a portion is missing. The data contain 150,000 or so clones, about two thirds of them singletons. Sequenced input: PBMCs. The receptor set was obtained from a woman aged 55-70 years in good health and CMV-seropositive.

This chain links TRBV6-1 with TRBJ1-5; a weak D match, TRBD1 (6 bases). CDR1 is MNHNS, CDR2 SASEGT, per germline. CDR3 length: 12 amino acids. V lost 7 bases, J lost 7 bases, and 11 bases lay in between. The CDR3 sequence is CASTVQGQPQHF. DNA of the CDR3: TGTGCCAGCACCGTACAGGGCCAGCCCCAGCATTTT.

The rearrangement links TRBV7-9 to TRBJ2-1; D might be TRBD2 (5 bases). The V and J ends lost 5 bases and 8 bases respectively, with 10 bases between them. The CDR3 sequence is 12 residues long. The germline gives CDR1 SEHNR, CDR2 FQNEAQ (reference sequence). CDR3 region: CASSPGRDEQFF. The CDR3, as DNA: TGTGCCAGCAGCCCCGGGCGGGATGAGCAGTTCTTC.

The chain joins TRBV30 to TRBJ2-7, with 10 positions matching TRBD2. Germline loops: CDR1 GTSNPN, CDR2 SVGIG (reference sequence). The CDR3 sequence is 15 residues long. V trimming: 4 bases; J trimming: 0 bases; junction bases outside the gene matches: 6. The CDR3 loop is CAWTRTSGGSYEQYF. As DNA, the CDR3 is TGTGCCTGGACCAGGACTAGCGGCGGCTCCTACGAGCAGTACTTC. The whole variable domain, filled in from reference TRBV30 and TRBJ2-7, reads SQTIHQWPATLVQPVGSPLSLECTVEGTSNPNLYWYRQAAGRGLQLLFYSVGIGQISSEVPQNLSASRPQDRQFILSSKKLLLSDSGFYLCAWTRTSGGSYEQYFGPGTRLTVT.

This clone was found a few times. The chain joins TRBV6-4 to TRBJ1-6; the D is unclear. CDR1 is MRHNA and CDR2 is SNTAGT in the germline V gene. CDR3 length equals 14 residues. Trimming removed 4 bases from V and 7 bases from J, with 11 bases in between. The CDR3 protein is CASSASPGNSPLHF. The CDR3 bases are TGTGCCAGCAGTGCCTCACCGGGAAATTCACCCCTCCACTTT.

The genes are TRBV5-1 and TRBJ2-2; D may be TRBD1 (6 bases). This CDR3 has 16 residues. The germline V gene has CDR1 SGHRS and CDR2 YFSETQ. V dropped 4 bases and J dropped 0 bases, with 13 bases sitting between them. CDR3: CASSPGGGTNTGELFF. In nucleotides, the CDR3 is TGCGCCAGCAGCCCGGGTGGGGGCACGAACACCGGGGAGCTGTTTTTT.

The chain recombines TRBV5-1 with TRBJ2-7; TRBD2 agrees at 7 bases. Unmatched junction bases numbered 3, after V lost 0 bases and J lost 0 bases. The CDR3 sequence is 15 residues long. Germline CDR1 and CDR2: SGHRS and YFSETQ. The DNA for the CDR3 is TGCGCCAGCAGCTTGGGGCTAGCGGCCTCCTACGAGCAGTACTTC. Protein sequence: CASSLGLAASYEQYF.

CDR3 region: CASSLVGRGPQGAFF. DNA of the CDR3: TGTGCCAGCAGTTTAGTGGGCAGGGGGCCACAAGGCGCTTTCTTT. The V and J genes are TRBV28 and TRBJ1-1, with 8 bases aligning to TRBD1. Trimming at V came to 2 bases and at J to 11 bases, leaving 13 bases not matched to a gene. CDR1 MDHEN and CDR2 SYDVKM come from the germline V gene. CDR3 size: 15 residues.

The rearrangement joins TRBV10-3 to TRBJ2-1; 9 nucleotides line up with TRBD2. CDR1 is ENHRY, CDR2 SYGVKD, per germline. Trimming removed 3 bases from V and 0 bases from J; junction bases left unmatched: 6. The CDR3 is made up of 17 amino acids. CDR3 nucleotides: TGTGCCATCAGTGAAACGACTAGCGGCCCCTCCTACAATGAGCAGTTCTTC. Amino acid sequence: CAISETTSGPSYNEQFF.

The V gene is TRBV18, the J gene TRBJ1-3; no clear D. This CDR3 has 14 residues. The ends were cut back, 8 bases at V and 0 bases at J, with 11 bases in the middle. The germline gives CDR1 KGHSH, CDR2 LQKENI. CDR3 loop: CASAPGLSGNTIYF. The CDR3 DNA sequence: TGTGCCAGCGCCCCTGGCCTCTCTGGAAACACCATATATTTT.

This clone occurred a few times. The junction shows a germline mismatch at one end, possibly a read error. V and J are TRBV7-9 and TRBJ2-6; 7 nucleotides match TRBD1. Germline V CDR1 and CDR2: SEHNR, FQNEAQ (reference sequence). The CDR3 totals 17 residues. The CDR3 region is CSSSFPDRASGANVLTF. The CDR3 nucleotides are TGTTCCAGCAGCTTTCCCGACAGGGCCTCTGGGGCCAACGTCCTGACTTTC.

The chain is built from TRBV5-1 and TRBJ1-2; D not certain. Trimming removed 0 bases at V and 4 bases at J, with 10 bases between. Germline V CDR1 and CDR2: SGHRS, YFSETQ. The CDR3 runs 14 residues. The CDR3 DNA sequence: TGCGCCAGCAGCTTGGACAGACAAAGCTATGGCTACACCTTC. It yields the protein CASSLDRQSYGYTF.

The chain's CDR3 is CASTPTGGVWDGYTF. The CDR3 DNA reads TGTGCCAGCACCCCTACAGGGGGCGTATGGGATGGCTACACCTTC. V usage is TRBV28 and J usage is TRBJ1-2; 9 bases are a match to TRBD1. Unmatched junction bases numbered 12, after V lost 7 bases and J lost 6 bases. The germline gives CDR1 MDHEN, CDR2 SYDVKM. The CDR3 runs to 15 residues.

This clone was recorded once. Here the CDR3 reads CASSVDRETEAFF. Here the CDR3 DNA reads TGTGCCAGCAGCGTCGACAGGGAGACCGAAGCTTTCTTT. The chain couples TRBV7-8 to TRBJ1-1; 7 nucleotides match TRBD1. Losses at the gene ends were 5 bases for V and 8 bases for J; bases not matched to a gene: 8. Per the germline V gene, CDR1 is SGHVS and CDR2 is FQNEAQ. This CDR3 has 13 residues. Complete variable domain (other parts from reference TRBV7-8 and TRBJ1-1): GAGVSQSPRYKVAKRGQDVALRCDPISGHVSLFWYQQALGQGPEFLTYFQNEAQLDKSGLPSDRFFAERPEGSVSTLKIQRTQQEDSAVYLCASSVDRETEAFFGQGTRLTVV.

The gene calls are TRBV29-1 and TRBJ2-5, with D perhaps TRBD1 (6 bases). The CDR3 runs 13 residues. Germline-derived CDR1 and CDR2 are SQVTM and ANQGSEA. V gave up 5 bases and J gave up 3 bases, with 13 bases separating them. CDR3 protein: CSVLQGIEETQYF. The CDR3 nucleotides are TGCAGCGTTCTACAGGGTATCGAAGAGACCCAGTACTTC.

Here the CDR3 DNA reads TGTGCCAGCAGCTTGAGCAGGGCGGGAAACACCATATATTTT. Its protein is CASSLSRAGNTIYF. V usage is TRBV5-4 and J usage is TRBJ1-3, with TRBD1 as a possible D gene (5 bases). Germline lookup yields CDR1 SGHNT and CDR2 YYREEE (reference sequence). The CDR3 extends over 14 amino acids. V was cut by 1 base and J by 4 bases, with 9 bases left in between.